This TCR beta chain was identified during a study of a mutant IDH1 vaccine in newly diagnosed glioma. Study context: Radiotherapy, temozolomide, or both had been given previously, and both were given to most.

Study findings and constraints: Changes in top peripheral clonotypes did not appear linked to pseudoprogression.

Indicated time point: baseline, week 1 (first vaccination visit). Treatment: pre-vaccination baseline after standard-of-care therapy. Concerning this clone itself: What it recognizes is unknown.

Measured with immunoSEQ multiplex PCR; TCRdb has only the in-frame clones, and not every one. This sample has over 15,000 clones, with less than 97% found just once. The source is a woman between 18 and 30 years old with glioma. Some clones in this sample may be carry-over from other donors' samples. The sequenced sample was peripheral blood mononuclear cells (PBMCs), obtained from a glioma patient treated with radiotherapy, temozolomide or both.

The CDR3 nucleotides are TGTGCCAGCAGTTTCAGCAGGGGTTGGGGACAGCCCCAGCATTTT. It is translated as CASSFSRGWGQPQHF. V is TRBV6-5 and J is TRBJ1-5; D is possibly TRBD1 (6 bases). The CDR3 is 15 amino acids. Trimming took off 4 bases at V and 7 bases at J, with 17 bases between the two ends. Per germline, CDR1 MNHEY and CDR2 SVGAGI.